The rows below give T cell receptor beta chains drawn from one sample of a study of blood T cell repertoires in COVID-19. Sequenced by immunoSEQ multiplex PCR; TCRdb stores in-frame clones only, minus some. The repertoire includes 200,000 or so clones, more than 70% of them detected once, and approximately 8.2% sits in the top ten. The sequencing sample was made of PBMCs or T cells enriched from blood (not recorded which). The receptors shown here come from a woman aged 18-29 years who had recovered from COVID-19. Both conserved end residues are part of each CDR3. A D gene is named only where the DNA matches it firmly. Size is stated for part of the rows, as once, few or many counts, or as a class when the clone is expanded.

>TRBJ1-2|TRBD1|-|TRBV12-3/TRBV12-4
TGTGCCAGCAGTCCGGGACAGCCCTATGGCTACACCTTC
CASSPGQPYGYTF
>TRBJ1-1|-|-|TRBV21-1
TGTGCCAGCAGCAAAGTCAGGAAGGTGAACACTGAAGCTTTCTTT
CASSKVRKVNTEAFF
>TRBJ1-6|-|few|TRBV2
TGTGCCAGCAGAGACGGACAGCTAAATTCACCCCTCCACTTT
CASRDGQLNSPLHF
>TRBJ1-2|-|many|TRBV21-1
TGTGCCAGCAGCAAACAGGGGATGGTTACAGCGGATGGCTACACCTTC
CASSKQGMVTADGYTF
>TRBJ1-2|TRBD1|-|TRBV9
TGTGCCAGCAGCGTACCGGGACAGGGAATAGGTGGCTACACCTTC
CASSVPGQGIGGYTF
>TRBJ1-4|-|once|TRBV14
TGTGCCAGCAGCCAACCAGCCAGCGGTGGTGAAAAACTGTTTTTT
CASSQPASGGEKLFF
>TRBJ2-2|TRBD1|-|TRBV6-5
TGTGCCAGCAGTTCCCGGACAGGGGGCTTAACCGGGGAGCTGTTTTTT
CASSSRTGGLTGELFF
>TRBJ1-4|-|-|TRBV15
TGTGCCACCAGCAGGGTTCCGATCTTCTACGTCGGTGCAACTAATGAAAAACTGTTTTTT
CATSRVPIFYVGATNEKLFF
>TRBJ1-1|TRBD1|-|TRBV27
TGTGCCAGCAGAACAGGGGGTGAGGGGCGCCGCGAAGCTTTCTTT
CASRTGGEGRREAFF
>TRBJ2-1|TRBD1|-|TRBV29-1
TGCAGCGTACAGGGGGCCCATGAGCAGTTCTTC
CSVQGAHEQFF
>TRBJ1-1|-|-|TRBV24-1
TGTGCCGCCGATGGGAGGGATTTGAACACTGAAGCTTTCTTT
CAADGRDLNTEAFF